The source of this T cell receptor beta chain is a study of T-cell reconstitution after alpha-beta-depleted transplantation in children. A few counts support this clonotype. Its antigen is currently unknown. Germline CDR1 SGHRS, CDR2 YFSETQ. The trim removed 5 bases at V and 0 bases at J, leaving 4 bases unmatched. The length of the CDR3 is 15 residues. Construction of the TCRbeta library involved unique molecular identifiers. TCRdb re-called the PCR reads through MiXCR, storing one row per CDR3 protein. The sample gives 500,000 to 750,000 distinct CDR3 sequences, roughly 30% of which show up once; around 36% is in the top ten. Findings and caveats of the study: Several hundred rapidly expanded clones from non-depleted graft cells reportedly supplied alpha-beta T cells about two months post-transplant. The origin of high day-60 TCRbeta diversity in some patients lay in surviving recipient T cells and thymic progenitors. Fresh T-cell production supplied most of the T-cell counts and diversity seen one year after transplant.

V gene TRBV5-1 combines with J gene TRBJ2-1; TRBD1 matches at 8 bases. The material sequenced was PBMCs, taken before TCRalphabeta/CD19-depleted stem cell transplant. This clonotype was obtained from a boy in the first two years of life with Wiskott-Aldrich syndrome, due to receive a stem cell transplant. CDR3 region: CASRGTGNSYNEQFF. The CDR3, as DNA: TGCGCCAGCAGGGGGACAGGCAACTCCTACAATGAGCAGTTCTTC.